A single TCR beta chain is shown here with its context. The source of the sample is a study of T cell clonotyping in hematopoietic cell transplantation. Sequencing was performed with immunoSEQ multiplex PCR; in TCRdb, only in-frame clones are kept and a portion is missing. The table has thousands of clones, 90% to 95% seen once; the top ten hold 1% to 1.5%. Germline V gives CDR1 MDHEN, CDR2 SYDVKM. V lost 8 bases and J lost 2, with 21 bases in between. The CDR3 runs to 16 residues. The TCR comes from a male patient over 55 who had an allogeneic stem cell transplant from an unrelated donor, so T cells may come from the graft donor. Some clones in this sample may be carry-over from other donors' samples. This material consisted of peripheral blood mononuclear cells, taken 30 days after allogeneic stem cell transplant. This chain connects TRBV28 to TRBJ2-5; D unclear. CDR3 sequence: CASAVYGLGLQETQYF. CDR3 DNA sequence: TGTGCCAGCGCAGTTTATGGCCTAGGGCTACAAGAGACCCAGTACTTC.